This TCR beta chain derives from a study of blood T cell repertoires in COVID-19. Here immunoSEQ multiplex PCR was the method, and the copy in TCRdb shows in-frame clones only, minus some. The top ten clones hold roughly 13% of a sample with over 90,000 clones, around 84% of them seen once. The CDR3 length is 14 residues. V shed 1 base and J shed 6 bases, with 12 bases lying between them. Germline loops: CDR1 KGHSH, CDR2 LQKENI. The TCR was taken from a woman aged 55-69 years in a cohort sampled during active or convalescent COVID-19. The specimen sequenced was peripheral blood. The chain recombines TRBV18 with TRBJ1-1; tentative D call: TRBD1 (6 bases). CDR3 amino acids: CASSPRDRFAEAFF. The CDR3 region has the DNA TGTGCCAGCTCACCACGAGACAGGTTCGCTGAAGCTTTCTTT.